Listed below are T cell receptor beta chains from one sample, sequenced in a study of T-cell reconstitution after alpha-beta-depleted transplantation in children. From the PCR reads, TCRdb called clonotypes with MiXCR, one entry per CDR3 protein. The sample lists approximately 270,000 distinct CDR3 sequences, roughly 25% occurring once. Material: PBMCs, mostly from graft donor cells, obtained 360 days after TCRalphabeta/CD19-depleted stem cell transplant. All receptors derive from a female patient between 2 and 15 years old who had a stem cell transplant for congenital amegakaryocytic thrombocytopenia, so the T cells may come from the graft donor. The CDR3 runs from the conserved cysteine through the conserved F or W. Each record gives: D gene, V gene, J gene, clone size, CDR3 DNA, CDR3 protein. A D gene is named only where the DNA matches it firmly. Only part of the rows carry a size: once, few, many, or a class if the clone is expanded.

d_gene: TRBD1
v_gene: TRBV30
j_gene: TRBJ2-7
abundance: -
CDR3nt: TGTGCCTGGAGGACGGGACAGGGGATATACGAGCAGTACTTC
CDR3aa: CAWRTGQGIYEQYF

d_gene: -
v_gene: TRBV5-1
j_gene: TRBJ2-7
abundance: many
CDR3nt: TGTGCCAGCAGTTTAGAGGGCTACGAGCAGTACTTC
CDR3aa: CASSLEGYEQYF

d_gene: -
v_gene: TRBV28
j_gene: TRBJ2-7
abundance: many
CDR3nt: TGTGCCAGCAGTTTCTCAGGGGCAGACTACGAGCAGTACTTC
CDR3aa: CASSFSGADYEQYF

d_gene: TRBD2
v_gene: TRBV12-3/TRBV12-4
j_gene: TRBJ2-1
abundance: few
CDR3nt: TGTGCCAGCAGTTATAGCGGGAAACGATACAATGAGCAGTTCTTC
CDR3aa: CASSYSGKRYNEQFF

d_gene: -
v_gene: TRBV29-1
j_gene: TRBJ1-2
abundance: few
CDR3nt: TGCAGCGTTGTAAGGGGGAACTATGGCTACACCTTC
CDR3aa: CSVVRGNYGYTF

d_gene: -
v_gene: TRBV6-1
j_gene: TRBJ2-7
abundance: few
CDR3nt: TGTGCCAGCTCAGTGGGGGGTACCTACGAGCAGTACTTC
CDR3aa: CASSVGGTYEQYF

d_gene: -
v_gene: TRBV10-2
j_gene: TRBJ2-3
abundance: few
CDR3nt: TGCGCCAGCAGTGGGGGGGCCTTGCCAGATACGCAGTATTTT
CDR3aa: CASSGGALPDTQYF

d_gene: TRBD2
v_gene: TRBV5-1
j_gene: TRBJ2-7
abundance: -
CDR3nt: TGCGCCAGCAGCTTGGATGGGGGAGGGCCCTACGAGCAGTACTTC
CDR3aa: CASSLDGGGPYEQYF

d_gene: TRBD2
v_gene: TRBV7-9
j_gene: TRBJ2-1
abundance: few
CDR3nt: TGTGCCAGCAGCTTAGCTCAGCGGGAGGGATACAATGGTGAGCAGTTCTTC
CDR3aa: CASSLAQREGYNGEQFF

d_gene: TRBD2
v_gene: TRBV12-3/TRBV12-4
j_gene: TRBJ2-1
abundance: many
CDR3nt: TGTGCCAGCAGGACTAGCGGGAGATACAATGAGCAGTTCTTC
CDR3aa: CASRTSGRYNEQFF

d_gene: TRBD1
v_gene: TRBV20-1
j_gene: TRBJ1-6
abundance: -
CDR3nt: TGCAGTGCTAGAGATCCCGGGGTTGGGACAGAATCACCCCTCCACTTT
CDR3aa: CSARDPGVGTESPLHF

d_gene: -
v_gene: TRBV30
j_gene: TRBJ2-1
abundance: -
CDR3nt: TGTGCCTGGAAGACGCTACCCAATGAGCAGTTCTTC
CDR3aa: CAWKTLPNEQFF

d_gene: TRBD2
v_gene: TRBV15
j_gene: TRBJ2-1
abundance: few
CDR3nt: TGTGCCACCAGCAGAGTCGGGACTAGAATGTACAATGAGCAGTTCTTC
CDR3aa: CATSRVGTRMYNEQFF

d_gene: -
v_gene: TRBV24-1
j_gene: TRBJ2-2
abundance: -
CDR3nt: TGTGCCACCAGTGATTTTAAGACCGCGGGCACCGGGGAGCTGTTTTTT
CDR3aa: CATSDFKTAGTGELFF

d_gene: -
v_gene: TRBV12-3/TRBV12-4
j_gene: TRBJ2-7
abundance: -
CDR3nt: TGTGCCAGCAGTTTAGGAGACTACTCCTACGAGCAGTACTTC
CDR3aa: CASSLGDYSYEQYF

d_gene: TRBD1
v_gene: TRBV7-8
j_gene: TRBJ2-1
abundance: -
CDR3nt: TGTGCCAGCAGCCAGGGCGGTTGGGGCCCCAGGGGGTACAATGAGCAGTTCTTC
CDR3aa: CASSQGGWGPRGYNEQFF

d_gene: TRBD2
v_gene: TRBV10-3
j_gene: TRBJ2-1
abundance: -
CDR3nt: TGTGCCATTGGGACTAGCGGGGGGAGGACCTACAATGAGCAGTTCTTC
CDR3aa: CAIGTSGGRTYNEQFF

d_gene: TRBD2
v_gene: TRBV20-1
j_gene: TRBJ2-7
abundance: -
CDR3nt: TGCAGTGCCGAAGGGGGACTAGCGGGATACTACGAGCAGTACTTC
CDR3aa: CSAEGGLAGYYEQYF

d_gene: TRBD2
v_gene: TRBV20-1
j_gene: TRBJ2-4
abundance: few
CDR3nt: TGCAGTGCTACCGAGACTAGCGGGGGAGCCAAAAACATTCAGTACTTC
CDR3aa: CSATETSGGAKNIQYF

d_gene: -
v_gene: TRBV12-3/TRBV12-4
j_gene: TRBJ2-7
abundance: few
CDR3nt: TGTGCCAGCAGTTTTCGGGGTCACGAGCAGTACTTC
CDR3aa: CASSFRGHEQYF

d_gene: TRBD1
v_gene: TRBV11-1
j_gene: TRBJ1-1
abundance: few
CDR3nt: TGTGCCAGCACCCCTTTTGTCGGGACAGGGAATTACAACACTGAAGCTTTCTTT
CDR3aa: CASTPFVGTGNYNTEAFF

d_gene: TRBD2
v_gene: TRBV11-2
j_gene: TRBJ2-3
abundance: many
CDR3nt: TGTGCCAGCAGCACTCGACTAGCGGCCCAGGGAGATACGCAGTATTTT
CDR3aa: CASSTRLAAQGDTQYF

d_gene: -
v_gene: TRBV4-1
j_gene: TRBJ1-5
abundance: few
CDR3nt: TGCGCCAGCAGCAGAGTACCCAATCAGCCCCAGCATTTT
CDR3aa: CASSRVPNQPQHF

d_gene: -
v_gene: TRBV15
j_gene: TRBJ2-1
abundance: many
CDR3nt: TGTGCCACCAGCAGTAGACGTCGAGACAATGAGCAGTTCTTC
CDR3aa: CATSSRRRDNEQFF

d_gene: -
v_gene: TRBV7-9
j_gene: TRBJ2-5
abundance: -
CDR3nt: TGTGCCAGCAGCTTAGGAGCAGGTCGGGAGACCCAGTACTTC
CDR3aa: CASSLGAGRETQYF

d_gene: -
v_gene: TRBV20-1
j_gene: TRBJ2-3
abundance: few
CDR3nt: TGCAGTGCTTGGGCCAGGACAGTTGACACAGATACGCAGTATTTT
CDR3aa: CSAWARTVDTDTQYF

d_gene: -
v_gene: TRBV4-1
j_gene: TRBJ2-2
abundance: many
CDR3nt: TGCGCCAGCAGCTTACGGGGCTACACCGGGGAGCTGTTTTTT
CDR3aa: CASSLRGYTGELFF

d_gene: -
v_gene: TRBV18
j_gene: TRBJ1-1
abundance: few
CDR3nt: TGTGCCAGCTCACCAAAATCAAATCTACTAAGGGGTATAACTGAAGCTTTCTTT
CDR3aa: CASSPKSNLLRGITEAFF

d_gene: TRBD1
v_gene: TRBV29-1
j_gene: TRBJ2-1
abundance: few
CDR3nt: TGCAGCGTTGACTGGACAGGTTTTGATGAGCAGTTCTTC
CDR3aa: CSVDWTGFDEQFF